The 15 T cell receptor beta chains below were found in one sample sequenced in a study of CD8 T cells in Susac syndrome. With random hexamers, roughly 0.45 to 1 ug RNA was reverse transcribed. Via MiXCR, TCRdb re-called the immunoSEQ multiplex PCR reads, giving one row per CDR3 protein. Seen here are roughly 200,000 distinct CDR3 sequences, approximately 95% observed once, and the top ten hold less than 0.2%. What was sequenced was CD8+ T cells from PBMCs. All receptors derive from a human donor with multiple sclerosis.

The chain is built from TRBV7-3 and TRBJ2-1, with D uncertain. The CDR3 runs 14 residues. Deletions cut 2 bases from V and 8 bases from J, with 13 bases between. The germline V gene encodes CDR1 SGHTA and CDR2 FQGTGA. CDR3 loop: CASSLVSSVDEQFF. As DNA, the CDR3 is TGTGCCAGCAGCTTAGTCTCGAGCGTGGATGAGCAGTTCTTC. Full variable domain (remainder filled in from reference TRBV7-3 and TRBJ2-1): GAGVSQTPSNKVTEKGKYVELRCDPISGHTALYWYRQSLGQGPEFLIYFQGTGAADDSGLPNDRFFAVRPEGSVSTLKIQRTERGDSAVYLCASSLVSSVDEQFFGPGTRLTVL.

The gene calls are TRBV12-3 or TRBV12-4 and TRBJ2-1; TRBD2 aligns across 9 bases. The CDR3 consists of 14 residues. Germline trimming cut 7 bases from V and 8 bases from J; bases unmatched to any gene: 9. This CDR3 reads CASTVAGARDEQFF. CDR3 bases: TGTGCCAGCACCGTAGCGGGGGCAAGGGATGAGCAGTTCTTC.

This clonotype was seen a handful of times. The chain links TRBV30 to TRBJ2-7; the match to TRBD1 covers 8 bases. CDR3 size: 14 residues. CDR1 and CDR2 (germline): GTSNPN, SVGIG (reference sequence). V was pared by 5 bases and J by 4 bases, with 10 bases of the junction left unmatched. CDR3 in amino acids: CAWSWGQGAYEQYF. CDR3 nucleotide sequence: TGTGCCTGGTCATGGGGCCAGGGGGCGTACGAGCAGTACTTC.

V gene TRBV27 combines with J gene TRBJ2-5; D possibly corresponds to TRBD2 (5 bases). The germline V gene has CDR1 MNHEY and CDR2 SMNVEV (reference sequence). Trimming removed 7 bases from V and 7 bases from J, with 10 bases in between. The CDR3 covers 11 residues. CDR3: CASTSRGTQYF. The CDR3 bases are TGTGCCAGCACCTCCCGGGGGACCCAGTACTTC.

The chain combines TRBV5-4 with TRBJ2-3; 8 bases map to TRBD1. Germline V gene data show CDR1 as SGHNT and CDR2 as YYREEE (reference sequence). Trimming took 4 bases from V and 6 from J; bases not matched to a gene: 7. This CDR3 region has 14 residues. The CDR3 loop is CASSERTGLDTQYF. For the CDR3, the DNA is TGTGCCAGCAGCGAGCGGACAGGGCTGGATACGCAGTATTTT.

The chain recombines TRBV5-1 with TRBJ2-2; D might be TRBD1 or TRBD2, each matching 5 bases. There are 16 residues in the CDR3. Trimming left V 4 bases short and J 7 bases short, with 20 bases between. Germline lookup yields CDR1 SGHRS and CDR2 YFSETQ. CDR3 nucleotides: TGCGCCAGCAGCCCCAGAAGGGACGTAGCCGGCGGGGAGCTGTTTTTT. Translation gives CASSPRRDVAGGELFF.

For the CDR3, the DNA is TGCAGCGTTGAAACGGCAATCGGGGCCAACGTCCTGACTTTC. Its protein product is CSVETAIGANVLTF. This chain uses TRBV29-1 with TRBJ2-6; D call uncertain. Trimming shortened V by 2 bases and J by 4 bases, and 9 bases separated the two germline ends. Germline values: CDR1 SQVTM, CDR2 ANQGSEA. The CDR3 totals 14 residues.

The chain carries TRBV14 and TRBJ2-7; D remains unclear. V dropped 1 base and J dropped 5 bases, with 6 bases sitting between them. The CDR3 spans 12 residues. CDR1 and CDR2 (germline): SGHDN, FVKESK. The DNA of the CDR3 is TGTGCCAGCAGCCAAGGGAGCGACGAGCAGTACTTC. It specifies CASSQGSDEQYF.

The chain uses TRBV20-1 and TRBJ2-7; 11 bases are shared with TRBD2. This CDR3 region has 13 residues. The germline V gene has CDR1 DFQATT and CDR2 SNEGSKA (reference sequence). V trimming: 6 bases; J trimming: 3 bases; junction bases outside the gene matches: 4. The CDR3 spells CSARTSGYYEQYF. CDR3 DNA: TGCAGTGCGCGGACTAGCGGGTACTACGAGCAGTACTTC.

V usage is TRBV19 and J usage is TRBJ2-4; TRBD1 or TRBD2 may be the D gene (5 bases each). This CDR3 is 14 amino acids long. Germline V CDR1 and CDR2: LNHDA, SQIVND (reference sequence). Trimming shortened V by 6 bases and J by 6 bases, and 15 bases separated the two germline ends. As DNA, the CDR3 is TGTGCCAGTAGCCGATCACACGGGACAAACATTCAGTACTTC. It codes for CASSRSHGTNIQYF.

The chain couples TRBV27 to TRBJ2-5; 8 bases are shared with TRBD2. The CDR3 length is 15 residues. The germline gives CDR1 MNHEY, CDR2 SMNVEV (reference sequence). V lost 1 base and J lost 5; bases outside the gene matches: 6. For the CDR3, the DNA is TGTGCCAGCAGTTTATTTGCGGGAGGAGGCGAGACCCAGTACTTC. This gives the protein CASSLFAGGGETQYF.

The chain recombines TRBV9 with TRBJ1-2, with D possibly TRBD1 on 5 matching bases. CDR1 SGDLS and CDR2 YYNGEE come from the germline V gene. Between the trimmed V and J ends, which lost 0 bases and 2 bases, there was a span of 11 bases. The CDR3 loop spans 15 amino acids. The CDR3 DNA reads TGTGCCAGCAGCGTAGGTCCAGGGTCAAACTATGGCTACACCTTC. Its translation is CASSVGPGSNYGYTF.

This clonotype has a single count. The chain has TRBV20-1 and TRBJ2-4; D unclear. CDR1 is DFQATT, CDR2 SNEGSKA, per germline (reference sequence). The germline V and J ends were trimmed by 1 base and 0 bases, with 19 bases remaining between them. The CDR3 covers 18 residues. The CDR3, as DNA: TGCAGTGCTAGAGTACCAACCCACATAACACTAGCCAAAAACATTCAGTACTTC. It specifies CSARVPTHITLAKNIQYF.

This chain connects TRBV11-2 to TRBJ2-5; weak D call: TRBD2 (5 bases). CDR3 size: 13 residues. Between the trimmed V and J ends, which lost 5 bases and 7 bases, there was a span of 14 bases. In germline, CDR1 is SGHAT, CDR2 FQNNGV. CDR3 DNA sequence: TGTGCCAGCAGCCCTACGGTTGCGGGGACCCAGTACTTC. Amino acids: CASSPTVAGTQYF. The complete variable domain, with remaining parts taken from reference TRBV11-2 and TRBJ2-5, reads EAGVAQSPRYKIIEKRQSVAFWCNPISGHATLYWYQQILGQGPKLLIQFQNNGVVDDSQLPKDRFSAERLKGVDSTLKIQPAKLEDSAVYLCASSPTVAGTQYFGPGTRLLVL.

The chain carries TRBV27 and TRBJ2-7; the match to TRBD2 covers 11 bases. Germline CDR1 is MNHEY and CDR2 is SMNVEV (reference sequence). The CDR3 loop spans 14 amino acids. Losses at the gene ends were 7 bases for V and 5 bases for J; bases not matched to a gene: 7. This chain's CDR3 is CASNPGLAANEQYF. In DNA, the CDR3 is TGTGCCAGCAACCCGGGACTAGCGGCGAACGAGCAGTACTTC.